The subject of this entry is one TCR beta chain. What it binds is not known. Cells sorted by CD45RO/CCR7/CD25/CD127/CD95/CD27 comprised CD4+ naive, central memory, regulatory and stem cell-like memory cells. This sample is part of a study of beta chain features in type 1 diabetes. Reverse transcribing all isolated RNA meant expressed TCRB transcripts were sequenced. The table came from immunoSEQ multiplex PCR; TCRdb's copy has only in-frame clones and leaves some out. Of 120,000 to 150,000 clones in the sample, under 60% were seen once. Broader study findings: All four CD4+ subsets from Type 1 diabetes patients carried moderately but significantly shorter TCRB CDR3s. The naive, central memory and Treg TCRB repertoires showed an apparent similarity that was greater among patients than among healthy donors.

Sequencing was carried out using Tregs from blood. The sequence derives from a man aged 18 to 30 in good health.

The DNA of the CDR3 is TGTGCCAGCAGCCAATCTGGACTAGCGGGTGACACAGATACGCAGTATTTT. Translated: CASSQSGLAGDTDTQYF. The chain recombines TRBV28 with TRBJ2-3; 11 bases align to TRBD2. Trimming cost V 6 bases and J 2 bases; bases outside gene matches: 10. CDR3 size: 17 residues. Germline CDR1 reads MDHEN; CDR2 reads SYDVKM.